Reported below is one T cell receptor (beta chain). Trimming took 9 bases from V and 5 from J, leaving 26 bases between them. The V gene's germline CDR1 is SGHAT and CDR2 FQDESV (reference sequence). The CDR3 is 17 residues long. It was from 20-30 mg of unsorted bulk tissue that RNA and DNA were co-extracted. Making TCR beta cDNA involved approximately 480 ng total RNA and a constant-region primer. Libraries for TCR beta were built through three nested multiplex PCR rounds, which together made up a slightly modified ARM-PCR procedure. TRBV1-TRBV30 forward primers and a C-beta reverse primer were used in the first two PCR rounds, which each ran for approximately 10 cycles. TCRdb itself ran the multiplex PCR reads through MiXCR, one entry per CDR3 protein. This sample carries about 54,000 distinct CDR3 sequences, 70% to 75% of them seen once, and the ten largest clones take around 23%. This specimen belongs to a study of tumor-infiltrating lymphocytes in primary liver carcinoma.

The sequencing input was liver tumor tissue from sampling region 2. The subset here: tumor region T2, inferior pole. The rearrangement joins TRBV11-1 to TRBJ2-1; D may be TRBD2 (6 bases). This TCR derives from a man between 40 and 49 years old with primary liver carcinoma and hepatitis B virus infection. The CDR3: CASSLRLVGEVDNEQFF. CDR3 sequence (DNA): TGTGCCAGTAGCCTGAGACTAGTGGGAGAAGTTGACAATGAGCAGTTCTTC.